This TCR beta chain was observed in a study of blood T cell repertoires in COVID-19. Turning to the study itself: The origin of the acute and convalescent COVID-19 samples was the United States, Italy and Spain.

Profiling relied on immunoSEQ multiplex PCR, and the TCRdb table lists in-frame clones only, not all of them. The top ten clones hold roughly 0.7% of a sample with approximately 490,000 clones, roughly 87% of them seen once. For recovered donors of Cohort 3, there were two negative PCRs, clearance, or symptom resolution. V gave up 6 bases and J gave up 1 base, with 9 bases separating them. The CDR3 extends over 13 amino acids. CDR1 SGHRS and CDR2 YFSETQ come from the germline V gene. Sequencing was carried out using PBMCs or T cells enriched from blood (not recorded which). This clonotype was sampled from a woman under 30 who had recovered from COVID-19. This chain links TRBV5-1 with TRBJ2-3; D is ambiguous. The CDR3 loop reads CASTDRGTDTQYF. DNA for the CDR3: TGCGCCAGCACCGACCGGGGCACAGATACGCAGTATTTT.